The clone carrying this TCR beta chain was seen only once. Its antigen is currently unknown. The record originates from a study of cytomegalovirus exposure and HLA in healthy donors. Study-level findings and limits: A prior analysis recorded that most TCR beta V segments were productive about 87% or about 30% of the time. Most observed TCR sequences were rare, whereas some public TCRs were detected in many donors. Owing to their indistinguishability, certain V segments, notably TRBV6-2 and TRBV6-3, were excluded.

The CDR3 consists of 15 residues. V gave up 5 bases and J gave up 0 bases, with 8 bases separating them. Germline lookup yields CDR1 SGHAT and CDR2 FQNNGV. PCR was performed using 60 Vbeta and 13 Jbeta primers. The repertoire was sequenced with immunoSEQ multiplex PCR; TCRdb's copy has only in-frame clones and lacks some. The repertoire holds roughly 120,000 clones, 82% seen once, with roughly 2.6% in the top ten. The source of this sequence is a young woman in good health and CMV-seronegative. The sample comprised PBMCs. V is TRBV11-2 and J is TRBJ2-6; perhaps TRBD2 as D (5 bases). As DNA, the CDR3 is TGTGCCAGCAGCGCACTAGTCTCTGGGGCCAACGTCCTGACTTTC. It codes for CASSALVSGANVLTF.